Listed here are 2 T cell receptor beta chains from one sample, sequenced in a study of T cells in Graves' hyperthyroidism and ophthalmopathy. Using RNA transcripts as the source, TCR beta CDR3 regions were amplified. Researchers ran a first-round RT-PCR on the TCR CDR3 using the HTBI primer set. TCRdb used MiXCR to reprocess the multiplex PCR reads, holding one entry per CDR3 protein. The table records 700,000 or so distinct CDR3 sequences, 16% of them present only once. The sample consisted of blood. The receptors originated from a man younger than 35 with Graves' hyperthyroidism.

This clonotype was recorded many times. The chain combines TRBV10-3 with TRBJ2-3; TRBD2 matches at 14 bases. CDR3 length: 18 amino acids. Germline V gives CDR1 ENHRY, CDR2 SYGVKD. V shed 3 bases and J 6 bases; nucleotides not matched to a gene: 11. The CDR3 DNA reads TGTGCCATCAGTGATAGACTAGCGGGAGGGCCTTCGGCTGATACGCAGTATTTT. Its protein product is CAISDRLAGGPSADTQYF.

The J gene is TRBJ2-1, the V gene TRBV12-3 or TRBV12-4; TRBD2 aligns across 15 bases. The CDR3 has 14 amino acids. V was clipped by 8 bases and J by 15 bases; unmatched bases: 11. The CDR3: CASCGLAGGEYGFF. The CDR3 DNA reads TGTGCCAGCTGCGGACTAGCGGGAGGGGAGTATGGGTTCTTC.